Shown below are 31 T cell receptor beta chains from a single sample sequenced in a study of beta chain features in type 1 diabetes. Study results and caveats: TCRB CDR3 length was moderately but significantly reduced in all four CD4+ subsets of Type 1 diabetes patients.

Every isolated RNA sample was fully reverse transcribed, so sequencing captured expressed TCRB transcripts. Using immunoSEQ multiplex PCR, the repertoire was profiled, and TCRdb retains in-frame clones only, with some absent. The sample yields fewer than 400,000 clones, about a tenth seen once. For these TCRs, the target antigens are not known. The source material was central memory CD4+ T cells from blood. Receptors originate from a young man with type 1 diabetes.

This clone was seen repeatedly, ten times or more. The chain has TRBV7-9 and TRBJ2-4, with 7 bases lining up with TRBD2. V dropped 1 base and J dropped 3; count of bases not matched to a gene: 3. The CDR3 runs to 15 residues. Germline V gene data show CDR1 as SEHNR and CDR2 as FQNEAQ (reference sequence). The CDR3 nucleotides are TGTGCCAGCAGCTTAGTTACGGGAGGCAAAAACATTCAGTACTTC. Translated: CASSLVTGGKNIQYF.

This clone was seen at least ten times. This same CDR3 is encoded by further DNA sequences in the sample. The chain carries TRBV28 and TRBJ1-1; D is ambiguous. Germline-derived CDR1 and CDR2 are MDHEN and SYDVKM. The ends were cut back, 6 bases at V and 1 base at J, with 6 bases in the middle. This CDR3 is 12 amino acids long. In nucleotides, the CDR3 is TGTGCCAGCAGCTCCCAGAACACTGAAGCTTTCTTT. It encodes CASSSQNTEAFF.

This clone was seen repeatedly, ten times or more. V usage is TRBV30 and J usage is TRBJ1-4; 7 nucleotides align to TRBD1. CDR3 length: 14 amino acids. Unmatched junction bases numbered 11, after V lost 5 bases and J lost 8 bases. Looked up from germline, CDR1 is GTSNPN and CDR2 is SVGIG (reference sequence). This chain's CDR3 is CAWAERGPREKLFF. CDR3 nucleotide sequence: TGTGCCTGGGCCGAGAGGGGGCCGAGGGAAAAACTGTTTTTT.

This clone was seen a handful of times. This chain connects TRBV12-5 to TRBJ2-1, with D unresolved. The germline CDR1 and CDR2 sequences are LGHNT and FRNRAP. V was clipped by 2 bases and J by 10 bases, with 15 bases between them. This CDR3 contains 14 residues. CDR3 in DNA: TGTGCTAGTGGTTTGCAAGAAGCGACCGGCGAGCAGTTCTTC. Protein sequence: CASGLQEATGEQFF. The variable domain in full, completed from reference TRBV12-5 and TRBJ2-1, reads DARVTQTPRHKVTEMGQEVTMRCQPILGHNTVFWYRQTMMQGLELLAYFRNRAPLDDSGMPKDRFSAEMPDATLATLKIQPSEPRDSAVYFCASGLQEATGEQFFGPGTRLTVL.

The V and J genes are TRBV7-9 and TRBJ1-4; the D is unclear. Trimming removed 1 base at V and 8 bases at J, with 8 bases between. CDR1 and CDR2 (germline): SEHNR, FQNEAQ (reference sequence). The CDR3 has 13 amino acids. CDR3 in amino acids: CASSLDLGEKLFF. In DNA, the CDR3 is TGTGCCAGCAGCTTAGATTTGGGCGAAAAACTGTTTTTT. Using reference TRBV7-9 and TRBJ1-4 for the parts outside the CDR3, the full variable domain is DTGVSQNPRHKITKRGQNVTFRCDPISEHNRLYWYRQTLGQGPEFLTYFQNEAQLEKSRLLSDRFSAERPKGSFSTLEIQRTEQGDSAMYLCASSLDLGEKLFFGSGTQLSVL.

This clone appeared a few times. The genes are TRBV5-6 and TRBJ2-1, with D possibly called TRBD1 or TRBD2 (5 bases each). V lost 0 bases to trimming and J lost 6 bases, with 16 bases between them. CDR3 length equals 16 residues. Germline V gene sequence: CDR1 SGHDT, CDR2 YYEEEE. CDR3 nucleotides: TGTGCCAGCAGCTTGGAAGGCAGGGCACGGGGCAATGAGCAGTTCTTC. Translated: CASSLEGRARGNEQFF.

This clone was counted only a few times. V gene TRBV7-9 combines with J gene TRBJ2-3; TRBD2 is a possible D gene (7 bases). This CDR3 spans 17 amino acids. The V gene's germline CDR1 is SEHNR and CDR2 FQNEAQ (reference sequence). V was pared by 5 bases and J by 6 bases, with 24 bases between. CDR3 in DNA: TGTGCCAGCAGCACCCGGGGGGCGGGGGCCCCGGGGGATACGCAGTATTTT. Its translation is CASSTRGAGAPGDTQYF.

This CDR3 reads CASSTHGVVTEAFF. The CDR3 DNA follows: TGTGCCAGCAGTACTCACGGGGTCGTCACTGAAGCTTTCTTT. The rearrangement joins TRBV28 to TRBJ1-1; D unresolved. The CDR3 extends over 14 amino acids. Per the germline V gene, CDR1 is MDHEN and CDR2 is SYDVKM. V was cut by 5 bases and J by 4 bases, with 14 bases left in between.

In its sample, this clone was seen a few times. This chain links TRBV28 with TRBJ1-6, with a weak D call TRBD1 (5 bases). This CDR3 comprises 15 residues. V shed 5 bases and J shed 7 bases, with 15 bases lying between them. Germline loops: CDR1 MDHEN, CDR2 SYDVKM. The CDR3 loop is CASSVLTGENSPLHF. In nucleotides, the CDR3 is TGTGCCAGCAGTGTACTAACAGGAGAGAATTCACCCCTCCACTTT. Full variable domain (rest looked up from reference TRBV28 and TRBJ1-6): DVKVTQSSRYLVKRTGEKVFLECVQDMDHENMFWYRQDPGLGLRLIYFSYDVKMKEKGDIPEGYSVSREKKERFSLILESASTNQTSMYLCASSVLTGENSPLHFGNGTRLTVT.

This clone was counted a few times. The chain employs TRBV28 and TRBJ1-1, with D unclear. CDR1 and CDR2 from the germline V gene are MDHEN and SYDVKM. This CDR3 has 14 residues. V lost 6 bases and J lost 0, with 11 bases in between. The DNA of the CDR3 is TGTGCCAGCAGAACCGGAGCCTTGAACACTGAAGCTTTCTTT. It codes for CASRTGALNTEAFF.

V is TRBV9 and J is TRBJ2-7, with TRBD2 identical over 8 bases. Germline lookup yields CDR1 SGDLS and CDR2 YYNGEE. This CDR3 comprises 14 residues. V lost 2 bases and J lost 3; bases outside the gene matches: 4. CDR3 loop: CASSVSGENYEQYF. The CDR3 DNA follows: TGTGCCAGCAGCGTTAGCGGGGAGAACTACGAGCAGTACTTC.

The rearrangement joins TRBV28 to TRBJ1-2; D might be TRBD1 (5 bases). The germline CDR1 and CDR2 sequences are MDHEN and SYDVKM. This CDR3 contains 12 residues. V dropped 5 bases and J dropped 8 bases, with 12 bases sitting between them. CDR3 loop: CASSTTGRGYTF. Written as DNA, the CDR3 is TGTGCCAGCAGTACTACGGGACGCGGCTACACCTTC.

V and J are TRBV4-2 and TRBJ2-7, with D possibly matching TRBD1 (5 bases). This CDR3 is 14 amino acids long. Trimming removed 5 bases from V and 1 base from J, with 12 bases in between. In germline, CDR1 is LGHNA, CDR2 YNFKEQ. Here the CDR3 reads CASSLGQASYEQYF. As DNA, the CDR3 is TGTGCCAGCAGCTTGGGGCAGGCTTCCTACGAGCAGTACTTC.

The chain combines TRBV9 with TRBJ2-3; 11 nucleotides agree with TRBD2. After removal of 2 bases from V and 0 bases from J, the junction contained 8 bases not matched to a gene. The length of the CDR3 is 18 residues. Germline values: CDR1 SGDLS, CDR2 YYNGEE. The CDR3 DNA reads as TGTGCCAGCAGCGTGGGTTTCGCTAGCGGGGGGAGCACAGATACGCAGTATTTT. Translated, it gives CASSVGFASGGSTDTQYF.

This clone was observed at least ten times. The CDR3 region has the DNA TGTGCCAGCAGCGGACCGACAGGGGCAAATCAGCCCCAGCATTTT. This encodes CASSGPTGANQPQHF. V and J are TRBV7-9 and TRBJ1-5, with 8 bases lining up with TRBD1. Germline trimming cut 5 bases from V and 4 bases from J; bases unmatched to any gene: 7. This CDR3 comprises 15 residues. Germline V CDR1 and CDR2: SEHNR, FQNEAQ (reference sequence).

Only a few counts were recorded for this clone. This sequence joins TRBV9 and TRBJ1-1; the D is unclear. Germline CDR1 is SGDLS and CDR2 is YYNGEE. The V end was cut by 6 bases, the J end by 0 bases, with 6 bases between. The CDR3 spans 12 residues. CDR3 amino acids: CASNSMNTEAFF. The DNA for the CDR3 is TGTGCCAGCAACTCCATGAACACTGAAGCTTTCTTT.

This rearrangement joins TRBV19 to TRBJ1-1; 9 nucleotides match TRBD1. The junction had 6 bases not matched to a gene; V was cut back by 5 bases and J by 11 bases. The CDR3 spans 12 residues. The germline CDR1 and CDR2 sequences are LNHDA and SQIVND (reference sequence). CDR3: CASSFSGTGAFF. The CDR3 region has the DNA TGTGCCAGTAGTTTCTCCGGGACAGGGGCTTTCTTT.

The J gene is TRBJ2-5, the V gene TRBV7-2, with D possibly matching TRBD2 (5 bases). The CDR3 is made up of 13 amino acids. Trimming left V 3 bases short and J 2 bases short, with 7 bases between. Looked up from germline, CDR1 is SGHTA and CDR2 is FQGNSA. CDR3 sequence (DNA): TGTGCCAGCAGCTTTGAGCGGCAAGAGACCCAGTACTTC. This translates into CASSFERQETQYF. Full variable domain (remainder filled in from reference TRBV7-2 and TRBJ2-5): GAGVSQSPSNKVTEKGKDVELRCDPISGHTALYWYRQSLGQGLEFLIYFQGNSAPDKSGLPSDRFSAERTGGSVSTLTIQRTQQEDSAVYLCASSFERQETQYFGPGTRLLVL.

The chain is built from TRBV4-1 and TRBJ1-5, with D possibly matching TRBD1 (5 bases). This CDR3 is 17 amino acids long. Germline values: CDR1 MGHRA, CDR2 YSYEKL. V shed 1 base and J shed 2 bases, with 15 bases lying between them. In nucleotides, the CDR3 is TGCGCCAGCAGCCAAGTATTGACGGGGGAAGGCAATCAGCCCCAGCATTTT. Translated: CASSQVLTGEGNQPQHF.

This clone turned up a few times. Other DNA sequences in this sample translate to the same CDR3. The chain combines TRBV18 with TRBJ2-3; 11 nucleotides agree with TRBD2. With V trimmed by 0 bases and J by 4 bases, 9 bases remained unmatched. The CDR3 loop spans 18 amino acids. CDR1 is KGHSH, CDR2 LQKENI, per germline. CDR3 nucleotide sequence: TGTGCCAGCTCACCACCCGGGCTAGCGGGGGGACGTGCAGATACGCAGTATTTT. Its translation is CASSPPGLAGGRADTQYF.

In this sample, this clone turned up a few times. The chain combines TRBV6-5 with TRBJ2-7; 10 bases line up with TRBD2. Germline CDR1 reads MNHEY; CDR2 reads SVGAGI. Trimming took 0 bases from V and 2 from J; bases not matched to a gene: 4. This CDR3 has 16 amino acids. This chain's CDR3 is CASSYSTSGRTYEQYF. The CDR3 nucleotides are TGTGCCAGCAGTTACTCGACTAGCGGGCGAACCTACGAGCAGTACTTC.

The rearrangement joins TRBV19 to TRBJ1-1; D is possibly TRBD1 (6 bases). V was cut by 3 bases and J by 3 bases, with 14 bases left in between. CDR1 and CDR2 (germline): LNHDA, SQIVND (reference sequence). The CDR3 totals 15 residues. In nucleotides, the CDR3 is TGTGCCAGTAGTATCCCGACTCAGGGGTACACTGAAGCTTTCTTT. Protein product: CASSIPTQGYTEAFF.

Turning to this clone: The sample holds other DNA sequences that translate to the same CDR3. In nucleotides, the CDR3 is TGTGCCAGCAGCCCCTTTACAGATACGCAGTATTTT. Amino acid sequence: CASSPFTDTQYF. The gene calls are TRBV7-2 and TRBJ2-3; unclear D gene. Germline CDR1 is SGHTA and CDR2 is FQGNSA. V dropped 5 bases and J dropped 3 bases, with 6 bases sitting between them. The CDR3 is made up of 12 amino acids.

Only a few counts were recorded for this clone. The gene calls are TRBV19 and TRBJ2-7; D remains ambiguous. The V gene's germline CDR1 is LNHDA and CDR2 SQIVND (reference sequence). V was trimmed by 0 bases and J by 2 bases, leaving 11 bases between them. This CDR3 spans 15 amino acids. CDR3 sequence: CASSIDQTATYEQYF. The CDR3, as DNA: TGTGCCAGTAGTATAGATCAAACGGCTACCTACGAGCAGTACTTC.

A few counts support this clone. The chain recombines TRBV6-1 with TRBJ1-1, with D possibly matching TRBD1 (5 bases). Germline CDR1 MNHNS, CDR2 SASEGT. The ends were cut back, 3 bases at V and 6 bases at J, with 5 bases in the middle. The CDR3 sequence is 11 residues long. CDR3 sequence reads: CASSEGAEAFF. CDR3 in DNA: TGTGCCAGCAGTGAGGGGGCTGAAGCTTTCTTT.

A word on this clone: A read error may explain this, as a much larger clone is one base away. V is TRBV10-3 and J is TRBJ2-7, with 11 bases that match TRBD1. This CDR3 region has 13 residues. V was pared by 6 bases and J by 6 bases, with 4 bases of the junction left unmatched. The germline V gene encodes CDR1 ENHRY and CDR2 SYGVKD. CDR3 in DNA: TGTGCCATCAGCCGGGACAGGGGGGCCGAGCAGTACTTC. Protein: CAISRDRGAEQYF.

This clone was recorded at least ten times. The chain couples TRBV7-8 to TRBJ1-1; D remains unclear. There are 13 residues in the CDR3. Germline V lookup: CDR1 SGHVS, CDR2 FQNEAQ. The V end lost 3 bases, the J end lost 5 bases, and 10 bases lay between the germline ends. The chain's CDR3 is CASSLGLGTEAFF. The CDR3 DNA reads as TGTGCCAGCAGCTTGGGCTTGGGGACTGAAGCTTTCTTT.

This clone turned up a few times. This chain joins TRBV30 and TRBJ1-4, with D perhaps TRBD1 (6 bases). With 4 bases removed from V and 0 bases from J, the gap between germline ends came to 6 bases. Germline-derived CDR1 and CDR2 are GTSNPN and SVGIG (reference sequence). The CDR3 contains 13 residues. The DNA for the CDR3 is TGTGCCTGGAACAGGGCAACTAATGAAAAACTGTTTTTT. Protein sequence: CAWNRATNEKLFF.

V and J are TRBV29-1 and TRBJ2-2; unclear D gene. Germline V gene lookup returns CDR1 SQVTM and CDR2 ANQGSEA. CDR3 size: 12 residues. V lost 4 bases and J 5 bases, leaving 8 bases between the germline ends. The CDR3 DNA reads as TGCAGCGTTGGTTGGGGAACCGGGGAGCTGTTTTTT. Amino acid sequence: CSVGWGTGELFF.

This clone showed up just a few times. This chain uses TRBV10-3 with TRBJ2-7, with 7 bases aligning to TRBD1. Per germline, CDR1 ENHRY and CDR2 SYGVKD. V gave up 11 bases and J gave up 2 bases; unmatched junction bases: 15. This CDR3 is built from 15 residues. In DNA, the CDR3 is TGTGCCGCGGCCGAGATAAGGACAGGAGCCTACGAGCAGTACTTC. Protein: CAAAEIRTGAYEQYF.

V and J are TRBV7-8 and TRBJ1-6, with TRBD1 identical over 9 bases. This CDR3 spans 15 amino acids. Per germline, CDR1 SGHVS and CDR2 FQNEAQ. Losses at the gene ends were 5 bases for V and 11 bases for J; bases not matched to a gene: 10. CDR3 nucleotide sequence: TGTGCCAGCAGCCTGACCGGGACAGGGATCGCACCCCTCCACTTT. Amino acid sequence: CASSLTGTGIAPLHF.